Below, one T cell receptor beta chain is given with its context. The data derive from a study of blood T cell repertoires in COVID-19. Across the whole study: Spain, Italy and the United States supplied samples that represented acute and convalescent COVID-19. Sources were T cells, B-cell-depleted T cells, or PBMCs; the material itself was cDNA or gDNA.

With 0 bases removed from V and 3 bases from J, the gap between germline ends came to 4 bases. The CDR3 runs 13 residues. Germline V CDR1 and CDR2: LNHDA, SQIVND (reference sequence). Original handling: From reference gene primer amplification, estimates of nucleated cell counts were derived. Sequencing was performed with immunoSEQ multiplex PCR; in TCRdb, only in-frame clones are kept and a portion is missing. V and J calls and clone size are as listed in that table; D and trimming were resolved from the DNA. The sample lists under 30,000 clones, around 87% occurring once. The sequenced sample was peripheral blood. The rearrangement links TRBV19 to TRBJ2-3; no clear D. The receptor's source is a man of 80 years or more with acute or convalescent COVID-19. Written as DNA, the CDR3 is TGTGCCAGTAGTATAGAGAGAACAGATACGCAGTATTTT. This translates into CASSIERTDTQYF.